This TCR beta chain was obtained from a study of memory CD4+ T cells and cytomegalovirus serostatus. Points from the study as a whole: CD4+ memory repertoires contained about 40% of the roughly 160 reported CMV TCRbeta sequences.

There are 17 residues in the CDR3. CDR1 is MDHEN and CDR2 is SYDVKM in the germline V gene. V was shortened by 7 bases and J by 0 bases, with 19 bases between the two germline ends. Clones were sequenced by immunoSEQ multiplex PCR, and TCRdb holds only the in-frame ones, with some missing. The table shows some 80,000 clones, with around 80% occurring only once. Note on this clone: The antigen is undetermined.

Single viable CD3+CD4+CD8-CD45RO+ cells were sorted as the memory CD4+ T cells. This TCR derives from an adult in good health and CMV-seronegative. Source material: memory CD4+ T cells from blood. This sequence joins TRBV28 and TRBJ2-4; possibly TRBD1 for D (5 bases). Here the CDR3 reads CASKEMGQGVAKNIQYF. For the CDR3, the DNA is TGTGCCAGCAAAGAGATGGGCCAGGGCGTAGCCAAAAACATTCAGTACTTC.